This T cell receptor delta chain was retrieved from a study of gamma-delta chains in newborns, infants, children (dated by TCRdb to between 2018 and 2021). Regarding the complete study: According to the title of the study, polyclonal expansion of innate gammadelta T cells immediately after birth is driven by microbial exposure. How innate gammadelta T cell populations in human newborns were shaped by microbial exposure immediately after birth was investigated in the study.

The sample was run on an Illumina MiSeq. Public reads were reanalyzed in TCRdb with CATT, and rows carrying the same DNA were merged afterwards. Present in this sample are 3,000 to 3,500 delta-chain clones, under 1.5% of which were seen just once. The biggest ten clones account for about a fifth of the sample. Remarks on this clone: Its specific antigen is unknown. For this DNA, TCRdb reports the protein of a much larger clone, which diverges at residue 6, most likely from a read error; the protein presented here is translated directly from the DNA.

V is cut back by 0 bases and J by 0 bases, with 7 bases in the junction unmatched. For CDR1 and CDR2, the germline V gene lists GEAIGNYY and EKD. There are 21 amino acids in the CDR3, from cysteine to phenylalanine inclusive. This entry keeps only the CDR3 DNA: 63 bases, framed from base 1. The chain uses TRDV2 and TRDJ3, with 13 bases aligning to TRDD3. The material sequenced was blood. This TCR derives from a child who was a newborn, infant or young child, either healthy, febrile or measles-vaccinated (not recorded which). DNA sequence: TGTGCCTGTGACACCTCCACTGGGGGATACGCAAGCTCCTGGGACACCCGACAGATGTTTTTC. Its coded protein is CACDTSTGGYASSWDTRQMFF.